The 28 T cell receptor beta chains given below trace back to one sample, sequenced in a study of T cell clonality in common variable immunodeficiency. The study's findings and limits: Fewer deletions and N-nucleotide insertions were reportedly seen in common variable immunodeficiency TCR beta sequences.

Some clones are missing from TCRdb's copy, which holds only in-frame ones; the method was immunoSEQ multiplex PCR. The sample was found to contain around 15,000 clones, and every one recurs. These TCRs are of unknown antigen specificity. Sequenced: peripheral blood mononuclear cells. These receptor sequences come from a human donor with common variable immunodeficiency.

This clone turned up a few times. The sequenced fragment ends 3 residues before the CDR3 boundary, so the rest is inferred from the germline J gene. The chain has TRBV19 and TRBJ1-6; maybe TRBD1 (6 bases). With 8 bases removed from V and 7 bases from J, the gap between germline ends came to 18 bases. The V gene's germline CDR1 is LNHDA and CDR2 SQIVND (reference sequence). The CDR3 covers 15 residues. The CDR3 spells CASQKNRESNSPLHF. The part of the CDR3 DNA that was read is TGTGCCAGTCAAAAGAACAGGGAAAGCAATTCACCC.

This clone was observed at least ten times. From the germline J gene comes the end of the CDR3, since the read stops 3 residues before it. V and J are TRBV7-3 and TRBJ2-3, with 10 positions matching TRBD2. This CDR3 region has 16 residues. Germline CDR1 is SGHTA and CDR2 is FQGTGA. The V and J ends lost 2 bases and 1 base, in that order; junction bases with no gene match: 3. The CDR3 sequence: CASSLGTSVRTDTQYF. The CDR3 bases that were read are TGTGCCAGCAGCTTAGGGACTAGCGTCCGCACAGATACG.

This clone was detected a few times. The read comes to an end 3 residues before the CDR3 does, leaving the germline J gene to fill in the end. The gene calls are TRBV19 and TRBJ1-1; D possibly corresponds to TRBD1 (5 bases). Germline CDR1 reads LNHDA; CDR2 reads SQIVND (reference sequence). V lost 0 bases and J lost 7, with 9 bases in between. This CDR3 region has 13 residues. CDR3 DNA (partial): TGTGCCAGTAGTATAGACCGACAGTTTGAA. As protein: CASSIDRQFE. In full, the CDR3 is CASSIDRQFEAFF.

This clone has a count of ten or more. The CDR3 goes on 3 residues after the read ends, and that part is filled in from the germline J gene. V and J are TRBV19 and TRBJ1-4; the D gene is possibly TRBD1 (5 bases). The germline V gene has CDR1 LNHDA and CDR2 SQIVND (reference sequence). Trimming removed 4 bases from V and 4 bases from J, with 7 bases in between. This CDR3 is built from 13 residues. Here the CDR3 reads CASSTGFNEKLFF. The CDR3 bases that were read are TGTGCCAGTAGTACAGGGTTTAATGAAAAA.

This clone was seen repeatedly, ten times or more. The CDR3 is cut off 3 residues early in the read; its end comes from the germline J gene. The chain recombines TRBV28 with TRBJ2-7, with D possibly TRBD2 on 6 matching bases. CDR3 length: 14 amino acids. Germline CDR1 MDHEN, CDR2 SYDVKM. V shed 4 bases and J shed 2 bases, with 12 bases lying between them. CDR3 region: CASSSRTNPYEQYF. The sequenced part of the CDR3 DNA is TGTGCCAGCAGTTCCCGGACTAACCCCTACGAG.

As concerns this clone: The read ends 3 residues before the CDR3 terminus; that terminus is restored from the germline J gene. The chain is built from TRBV20-1 and TRBJ1-4; D unclear. This CDR3 is 13 amino acids long. Trimming removed 3 bases from V and 0 bases from J, with 5 bases in between. Per germline, CDR1 DFQATT and CDR2 SNEGSKA (reference sequence). The DNA read from the CDR3 is TGCAGTGCTAGCTCCGCAACTAATGAAAAA. Protein sequence: CSASSATNEK. The full-length CDR3 reads as CSASSATNEKLFF.

This clone was counted only a few times. The read terminates 3 residues ahead of where the CDR3 ends, so the germline J gene completes it. The V call is TRBV7-3, the J call TRBJ2-1; D may be TRBD2 (6 bases). The germline V gene encodes CDR1 SGHTA and CDR2 FQGTGA. The CDR3 is made up of 13 amino acids. The germline V and J ends were trimmed by 5 bases and 5 bases, with 10 bases remaining between them. This CDR3 is CASSARGNNEQFF. The CDR3 bases that were read are TGTGCCAGCAGCGCTCGGGGGAACAATGAG.

By proportion, this clone is medium-sized. Read data end 3 residues before the CDR3 end; the end is taken from the germline J gene. The chain employs TRBV5-1 and TRBJ2-1; 11 bases are shared with TRBD2. V was clipped by 1 base and J by 8 bases; unmatched bases: 5. The CDR3 runs to 15 residues. Germline assignment: CDR1 SGHRS and CDR2 YFSETQ. CDR3 DNA, as far as it was read: TGCGCCAGCAGCTTGCTACTAGCGGGAGCCCATGAG. This codes for CASSLLLAGAHE. In full, the CDR3 reads CASSLLLAGAHEQFF.

On this clone: Read sequence stops 3 residues before the CDR3 end, and the germline J gene provides the missing end. The genes are TRBV18 and TRBJ1-2, with D possibly being TRBD1 (5 bases). The CDR3 consists of 15 residues. Germline V lookup: CDR1 KGHSH, CDR2 LQKENI. The CDR3 sequence is CASSTHVQDLLGYTF. CDR3 DNA (partial): TGTGCCAGCTCAACCCACGTACAGGATCTGCTCGGC.

By sample share, this clone is medium-sized (0.01 to 0.1%). The sequence runs out 3 residues before the end of the CDR3; the remainder is reconstructed from the germline J gene. This sequence joins TRBV5-1 and TRBJ2-1; 12 nucleotides match TRBD2. CDR1 is SGHRS and CDR2 is YFSETQ in the germline V gene. The J segment lost 5 bases and the V segment lost 5 bases, leaving 8 bases of the junction unmatched. The CDR3 spans 16 residues. The covered CDR3 bases are TGCGCCAGCAGACTAGGGACTAGCGGGTCAAACAATGAG. This translates into CASRLGTSGSNNE. The whole CDR3 region reads CASRLGTSGSNNEQFF.

This clone was detected a few times. The read halts 3 residues ahead of the CDR3 end, with the missing end drawn from the germline J gene. This chain links TRBV7-8 with TRBJ2-5; the match to TRBD1 covers 8 bases. Germline V lookup: CDR1 SGHVS, CDR2 FQNEAQ. The CDR3 extends over 13 amino acids. V was clipped by 4 bases and J by 7 bases; unmatched bases: 5. The covered CDR3 bases are TGTGCCAGCAGCTCGACAGGGGAAAGGACC. Protein product: CASSSTGERT. The whole CDR3 reads CASSSTGERTQYF. The full variable domain, in which reference TRBV7-8 and TRBJ2-5 provide the parts outside the CDR3, is GAGVSQSPRYKVAKRGQDVALRCDPISGHVSLFWYQQALGQGPEFLTYFQNEAQLDKSGLPSDRFFAERPEGSVSTLKIQRTQQEDSAVYLCASSSTGERTQYFGPGTRLLVL.

This clone was observed a handful of times. The read finishes 3 residues shy of the CDR3 end, and the germline J gene is used to complete it. The chain carries TRBV30 and TRBJ1-6; 8 bases line up with TRBD1. Germline V gene sequence: CDR1 GTSNPN, CDR2 SVGIG (reference sequence). CDR3 length: 16 residues. J gave up 5 bases and V 4 bases, and 10 bases lay outside the gene matches. This chain's CDR3 is CAWTGTLDRDNSPLHF. Partial CDR3 DNA: TGTGCCTGGACCGGGACCCTGGACAGGGATAATTCACCC.

The DNA read from the CDR3 is TGCGCCAGCAGCTTGGGCGGGACAGACCAAGAGACC. It specifies CASSLGGTDQET. The whole CDR3 protein reads CASSLGGTDQETQYF. The gene calls are TRBV5-1 and TRBJ2-5; tentative D call: TRBD1 (7 bases). The sequence runs out 3 residues before the end of the CDR3; the remainder is reconstructed from the germline J gene. The germline V and J ends were trimmed by 0 bases and 0 bases, with 9 bases remaining between them. The CDR3 spans 15 residues. CDR1 and CDR2 (germline): SGHRS, YFSETQ.

On this clone: The CDR3 goes on 3 residues after the read ends, and that part is filled in from the germline J gene. This chain joins TRBV6-1 and TRBJ2-1; 10 positions agree with TRBD2. This CDR3 is 14 amino acids long. V was clipped by 3 bases and J by 7 bases; unmatched bases: 3. CDR1 MNHNS and CDR2 SASEGT come from the germline V gene. The DNA read from the CDR3 is TGTGCCAGCAGTGATGGACTAGCGGCGAATGAG. Its protein is CASSDGLAANE. The full CDR3 protein is CASSDGLAANEQFF.

This clone has just a few counts. Sequencing ends 3 residues short of the CDR3 end; the germline J gene provides the rest. V and J are TRBV7-6 and TRBJ2-1, with TRBD2 matching over 11 bases. The germline gives CDR1 SGHVS, CDR2 FNYEAQ. Unmatched junction bases numbered 9, after V lost 5 bases and J lost 6 bases. This CDR3 has 16 amino acids. The CDR3 sequence is CASSESLAGGRNEQFF. The sequenced CDR3 bases are TGTGCCAGCAGCGAAAGTCTAGCGGGAGGTCGCAATGAG. Variable domain in full (rest from reference TRBV7-6 and TRBJ2-1): GAGVSQSPRYKVTKRGQDVALRCDPISGHVSLYWYRQALGQGPEFLTYFNYEAQQDKSGLPNDRFSAERPEGSISTLTIQRTEQRDSAMYRCASSESLAGGRNEQFFGPGTRLTVL.

With regard to this clone: The missing CDR3 end, 3 residues past where the read stops, is filled in from the germline J gene. The chain carries TRBV18 and TRBJ1-1, with 9 nucleotides matching TRBD1. In germline, CDR1 is KGHSH, CDR2 LQKENI. J gave up 5 bases and V 5 bases, and 9 bases lay outside the gene matches. The CDR3 spans 15 residues. The DNA read from the CDR3 is TGTGCCAGCTCATCCCTGGACAGGGGAGGTACTGAA. Encoded protein: CASSSLDRGGTE. The whole CDR3 protein reads CASSSLDRGGTEAFF.

This clone was observed a handful of times. The missing CDR3 end, 3 residues past where the read stops, is filled in from the germline J gene. The rearrangement joins TRBV19 to TRBJ1-1; D is uncertain. Germline assignment: CDR1 LNHDA and CDR2 SQIVND (reference sequence). The CDR3 spans 11 residues. The covered CDR3 bases are TGTGCCAGTAGTATCCGCGGATAT. It yields the protein CASSIRGY. The full CDR3 protein is CASSIRGYAFF.

The sample holds a few counts of this clone. The sequenced fragment ends 3 residues before the CDR3 boundary, so the rest is inferred from the germline J gene. This chain connects TRBV6-2 or TRBV6-3 to TRBJ2-1; 11 bases fit TRBD2. Unmatched junction bases numbered 10, after V lost 5 bases and J lost 7 bases. Germline-derived CDR1 and CDR2 are MNHEY and SVGEGT. This CDR3 contains 16 residues. Here the CDR3 reads CASSTSGTSGHNEQFF. CDR3 bases read: TGTGCCAGCAGTACCTCCGGGACTAGCGGCCATAATGAG.

A note on this clone: The read gets to within 3 residues of the CDR3 end, and the germline J gene fills in the rest. The rearrangement uses TRBV5-1 and TRBJ2-5, with TRBD1 identical over 8 bases. Germline loops: CDR1 SGHRS, CDR2 YFSETQ. The CDR3 is 14 residues long. J was trimmed by 4 bases and V by 3 bases; bases with no gene match: 5. CDR3 DNA (partial): TGCGCCAGCAGCTCGCAGGGGGCCGTAGAGACC. Translating it yields CASSSQGAVET. The CDR3 in full is CASSSQGAVETQYF.

The sample holds a few counts of this clone. The sequence runs out 3 residues before the end of the CDR3; the remainder is reconstructed from the germline J gene. The chain couples TRBV7-6 to TRBJ2-1, with no clear D. V dropped 1 base and J dropped 0 bases, with 4 bases sitting between them. The CDR3 totals 14 residues. The V gene's germline CDR1 is SGHVS and CDR2 FNYEAQ. The CDR3 is CASSLDSSYNEQFF. CDR3 DNA, as far as it was read: TGTGCCAGCAGCTTAGACAGCTCCTACAATGAG.

About this clone itself: The sequenced fragment ends 3 residues before the CDR3 boundary, so the rest is inferred from the germline J gene. The chain has TRBV2 and TRBJ2-3; D call uncertain. The CDR3 sequence is 12 residues long. The germline V gene encodes CDR1 SNHLY and CDR2 FYNNEI. V shed 8 bases and J shed 7 bases, with 13 bases lying between them. The CDR3 sequence: CASGKYSHTQYF. CDR3 DNA, as far as it was read: TGTGCCAGCGGTAAATACTCACATACG.

A remark on this clone: The read halts 3 residues ahead of the CDR3 end, with the missing end drawn from the germline J gene. This chain connects TRBV19 to TRBJ2-3, with 8 bases matching TRBD2. Looked up from germline, CDR1 is LNHDA and CDR2 is SQIVND (reference sequence). The CDR3 totals 16 residues. J gave up 3 bases and V 6 bases, and 11 bases lay outside the gene matches. CDR3 sequence reads: CASRRTSGRRTDTQYF. CDR3 DNA, as far as it was read: TGTGCCAGTAGGCGCACTAGCGGCCGACGGACAGATACG.

On this clone itself: The observed sequence ends 3 residues before the CDR3 terminus, with the missing tail filled in from the germline J gene. The chain joins TRBV7-2 to TRBJ2-5; the D gene is possibly TRBD2 (6 bases). Germline-derived CDR1 and CDR2 are SGHTA and FQGNSA. Trimming took off 4 bases at V and 1 base at J, with 10 bases between the two ends. The CDR3 loop spans 14 amino acids. The CDR3 reads CASSSTRLQETQYF. The CDR3 DNA, read in part, is TGTGCCAGCAGCTCGACTAGGCTCCAAGAGACC. The complete variable domain, with remaining parts taken from reference TRBV7-2 and TRBJ2-5, reads GAGVSQSPSNKVTEKGKDVELRCDPISGHTALYWYRQSLGQGLEFLIYFQGNSAPDKSGLPSDRFSAERTGGSVSTLTIQRTQQEDSAVYLCASSSTRLQETQYFGPGTRLLVL.

A few counts support this clone. The CDR3 end is not reached by the read, which stops 3 residues before it; the germline J gene fills it in. The V and J genes are TRBV18 and TRBJ2-1; TRBD2 matches at 8 bases. The CDR3 sequence is 16 residues long. Germline V CDR1 and CDR2: KGHSH, LQKENI. V lost 3 bases to trimming and J lost 3 bases; unmatched junction nucleotides: 7. CDR3: CASSPTAGENYNEQFF. The sequenced CDR3 bases are TGTGCCAGCTCACCGACAGCGGGAGAAAACTACAATGAG.

This clone appeared many times. The read stops 3 residues short of the end of the CDR3; the missing end is completed from the germline J gene. This chain joins TRBV29-1 and TRBJ2-7, with 9 bases aligning to TRBD1. Trimming cost V 6 bases and J 3 bases; bases outside gene matches: 12. The germline gives CDR1 SQVTM, CDR2 ANQGSEA. The CDR3 is 15 residues long. The CDR3 DNA, read in part, is TGCAGCGTCCCCAAGGTGACAGGGGGATTCTACGAG. The encoded protein is CSVPKVTGGFYE. The whole CDR3 sequence reads CSVPKVTGGFYEQYF.

In regard to this clone: The read halts 3 residues ahead of the CDR3 end, with the missing end drawn from the germline J gene. This rearrangement joins TRBV5-3 to TRBJ2-4; unclear D gene. TRBV5-3 is recorded as an ORF, its role being uncertain. Trimming removed 0 bases from V and 0 bases from J, with 13 bases in between. The CDR3 spans 17 residues. The CDR3 bases that were read are TGTGCCAGAAGCTTGGTCCCCCCTCAGAGAGCCAAAAACATT. This translates into CARSLVPPQRAKNI. The full CDR3 is CARSLVPPQRAKNIQYF.

Comment on this clone: The read finishes 3 residues shy of the CDR3 end, and the germline J gene is used to complete it. The V and J genes are TRBV18 and TRBJ1-5, with TRBD1 as a possible D gene (6 bases). The CDR3 is 18 amino acids. Trimming pared 4 bases from V and 3 bases from J, leaving 22 bases between. Germline loops: CDR1 KGHSH, CDR2 LQKENI. Incomplete CDR3 DNA: TGTGCCAGCTCACTAAGGCCAGGGGAAGGCGGTTACAATCAGCCC. Protein product: CASSLRPGEGGYNQP. The full-length CDR3 reads as CASSLRPGEGGYNQPQHF. Drawing the rest from reference TRBV18 and TRBJ1-5, the complete variable domain is NAGVMQNPRHLVRRRGQEARLRCSPMKGHSHVYWYRQLPEEGLKFMVYLQKENIIDESGMPKERFSAEFPKEGPSILRIQQVVRGDSAAYFCASSLRPGEGGYNQPQHFGDGTRLSIL.

The CDR3 spells CASSRGQGEQPQHF. CDR3 DNA (partial): TGTGCCAGCAGCCGGGGACAGGGTGAACAGCCC. The genes are TRBV7-6 and TRBJ1-5; 9 bases agree with TRBD1. Read coverage stops 3 residues before the CDR3 terminus; the germline J gene supplies the remainder. The CDR3 length is 14 residues. V lost 5 bases, J lost 7 bases, and 6 bases stayed unmatched. Germline V CDR1 and CDR2: SGHVS, FNYEAQ.